A selection of T cell receptor beta chains follows, all from one sample in a study of blood T cell repertoires in COVID-19. The table came from immunoSEQ multiplex PCR; TCRdb's copy has only in-frame clones and leaves some out. Counted here are about 140,000 clones, 60% to 80% occurring once; the ten biggest clones make up 2.5% to 3.5%. Sample: PBMCs or T cells enriched from blood (not recorded which). Every receptor here comes from a woman aged 50 to 60 who had recovered from COVID-19. The CDR3 runs from the conserved cysteine through the conserved F or W. A D gene is named only where the DNA matches it firmly. Only some rows state a clone size, as once, few, many or a class for expanded clones.

d_call	clone_size	j_call	v_call	cdr3_aa	cdr3_nt
TRBD1	NA	TRBJ2-3	TRBV6-5	CASSRTGVSDTQYF	TGTGCCAGCAGTCGTACAGGGGTCTCAGATACGCAGTATTTT
TRBD2	NA	TRBJ2-2	TRBV28	CASSLWGLAGGPGELFF	TGTGCCAGCAGTTTATGGGGACTAGCGGGAGGTCCCGGGGAGCTGTTTTTT
TRBD1	few	TRBJ1-5	TRBV7-9	CASSSGTGNQPQHF	TGTGCCAGCAGCTCTGGGACAGGCAATCAGCCCCAGCATTTT
TRBD2	NA	TRBJ2-7	TRBV4-1	CASSQDPPSGTYEQYF	TGCGCCAGCAGCCAAGATCCGCCTAGCGGGACCTACGAGCAGTACTTC
NA	NA	TRBJ2-7	TRBV5-5	CASSLGTPYEQYF	TGTGCCAGCAGCTTGGGGACTCCCTACGAGCAGTACTTC
NA	NA	TRBJ1-1	TRBV7-2	CASSLMRGGASFAEAFF	TGTGCCAGCAGCTTAATGAGGGGGGGGGCTTCTTTTGCTGAAGCTTTCTTT
TRBD1	few	TRBJ1-5	TRBV28	CASTSTGGNQPQHF	TGTGCCAGCACCTCGACAGGGGGCAATCAGCCCCAGCATTTT
TRBD2	NA	TRBJ2-1	TRBV9	CASSPRGAGGLNEQFF	TGTGCCAGCAGCCCCAGGGGAGCGGGGGGTCTCAATGAGCAGTTCTTC
NA	NA	TRBJ1-1	TRBV30	CAWSSLSSGFEAFF	TGTGCCTGGAGTTCCCTCTCCTCAGGATTTGAAGCTTTCTTT
TRBD2	NA	TRBJ2-2	TRBV4-2	CASSQDPAGGPAGELFF	TGTGCCAGCAGCCAAGATCCTGCGGGAGGGCCGGCCGGGGAGCTGTTTTTT
TRBD2	NA	TRBJ2-1	TRBV7-2	CASSLWGSGRVGNEQFF	TGTGCCAGCAGCCTATGGGGTAGCGGGAGGGTTGGAAATGAGCAGTTCTTC
NA	NA	TRBJ2-7	TRBV12-3/TRBV12-4	CASSPTMSYEQYF	TGTGCCAGCAGTCCGACAATGAGCTACGAGCAGTACTTC
NA	NA	TRBJ1-2	TRBV9	CASSVRDYGYTF	TGTGCCAGCAGCGTCCGGGACTATGGCTACACCTTC
NA	NA	TRBJ1-6	TRBV19	CASTTGRGKSSPLHF	TGTGCCAGTACGACCGGGAGAGGGAAAAGTTCACCCCTCCACTTT
NA	few	TRBJ2-1	TRBV2	CASSTGFRNEQFF	TGTGCCAGCAGTACCGGGTTTAGAAATGAGCAGTTCTTC
NA	NA	TRBJ1-4	TRBV9	CASSEGHDGEEKLFF	TGTGCCAGCAGCGAAGGACACGACGGAGAAGAAAAACTGTTTTTT
NA	NA	TRBJ2-5	TRBV7-9	CASSSFLETQYF	TGTGCCAGCAGTTCCTTTCTCGAGACCCAGTACTTC
NA	NA	TRBJ1-2	TRBV5-1	CASRSLNREGYTF	TGCGCCAGCAGAAGTCTTAACAGGGAGGGCTACACCTTC
NA	NA	TRBJ2-3	TRBV5-6	CASSPIRQGPGGDTQYF	TGTGCCAGCAGCCCTATTCGACAGGGACCAGGGGGGGATACGCAGTATTTT
TRBD1	NA	TRBJ2-6	TRBV4-1	CASSQGAGGNSGANVLTF	TGCGCCAGCAGCCAAGGTGCAGGGGGAAACTCTGGGGCCAACGTCCTGACTTTC
TRBD2	NA	TRBJ2-1	TRBV12-5	CASGPGGGGMFYEQFF	TGTGCTAGTGGTCCCGGGGGGGGAGGCATGTTTTATGAGCAGTTCTTC
TRBD1	NA	TRBJ1-1	TRBV27	CASSKTGVSEAFF	TGTGCCAGCAGCAAGACAGGGGTCTCTGAAGCTTTCTTT
TRBD1	many	TRBJ2-7	TRBV5-1	CASSWGDRTYEQYF	TGCGCCAGCAGCTGGGGGGACAGGACCTACGAGCAGTACTTC
NA	medium-sized	TRBJ1-5	TRBV3-1/TRBV3-2	CASSQQGNSNQPQHF	TGTGCCAGCAGCCAACAGGGGAATAGCAATCAGCCCCAGCATTTT
NA	NA	TRBJ2-7	TRBV29-1	CSVAKPTYEQYF	TGCAGCGTTGCCAAGCCAACCTACGAGCAGTACTTC
NA	few	TRBJ1-5	TRBV5-1	CASSLGAGIGQPQHF	TGCGCCAGCAGCTTGGGGGCAGGGATAGGTCAGCCCCAGCATTTT
TRBD2	once	TRBJ2-5	TRBV10-1	CASSESSGGETQYF	TGCGCCAGCAGTGAGTCGTCGGGGGGAGAGACCCAGTACTTC
NA	NA	TRBJ1-1	TRBV2	CASSETGTGTEAFF	TGTGCCAGCAGTGAAACCGGCACGGGCACTGAAGCTTTCTTT
NA	few	TRBJ1-2	TRBV5-6	CASSPQGSSNYGYTF	TGTGCCAGCTCCCCCCAGGGCTCCAGTAACTATGGCTACACCTTC
NA	NA	TRBJ2-1	TRBV6-5	CASSYSSVNEQFF	TGTGCCAGCAGTTACTCTAGTGTCAATGAGCAGTTCTTC
TRBD2	few	TRBJ2-3	TRBV5-1	CASSLEAPGGGTDTQYF	TGCGCCAGCAGCTTGGAGGCGCCGGGAGGGGGCACAGATACGCAGTATTTT
NA	NA	TRBJ2-1	TRBV3-1/TRBV3-2	CASSQEGQGTEQFF	TGTGCCAGCAGCCAAGAGGGCCAGGGGACTGAGCAGTTCTTC
NA	few	TRBJ1-1	TRBV12-5	CASGLGGQGEAFF	TGTGCTAGTGGTTTGGGGGGCCAGGGTGAAGCTTTCTTT
NA	NA	TRBJ1-1	TRBV5-5	CASSDATGKLVTEAFF	TGTGCCAGCAGCGACGCTACAGGGAAGCTGGTCACTGAAGCTTTCTTT
NA	NA	TRBJ2-3	TRBV7-3	CASSKIGRGSTDTQYF	TGTGCCAGCAGCAAAATTGGTCGGGGGAGCACAGATACGCAGTATTTT
NA	NA	TRBJ2-5	TRBV7-8	CASSRTRVQETQYF	TGTGCCAGCAGCCGTACCAGGGTCCAAGAGACCCAGTACTTC
TRBD2	NA	TRBJ2-1	TRBV10-1	CASSDATSPTDEQFF	TGCGCCAGCAGTGATGCGACTAGCCCAACAGATGAGCAGTTCTTC
NA	once	TRBJ1-4	TRBV4-1	CASSQAQRATNEKLFF	TGCGCCAGCAGCCAAGCCCAAAGAGCAACTAATGAAAAACTGTTTTTT
NA	NA	TRBJ1-5	TRBV7-8	CASSFDLKQPQHF	TGTGCCAGCAGCTTCGATCTAAAGCAGCCCCAGCATTTT